Below are 17 T cell receptor beta chains sequenced from a single sample in a study of shared clonotypes between healthy human individuals. Method: immunoSEQ multiplex PCR; TCRdb's copy keeps in-frame clones and lacks some. The table records hundreds of thousands of clones, 92% of them present only once. In the naive CD8 group, cells lacked CD45RO and were positively selected for CCR7, so terminally differentiated effector memory CD45RA+ cells were left out. Sequencing input: naive CD8+ T cells sorted from blood. The receptors derive from a man in his thirties or forties in good health.

Comment on this clone: Germline is not matched at one junction end, which may reflect a read error. The chain links TRBV9 to TRBJ1-2; D gene uncertain. The germline V gene has CDR1 SGDLS and CDR2 YYNGEE. This CDR3 contains 11 residues. The CDR3 bases are TGTGCCAGCAGCCCCCGAGACGGGCTCGGTTTC. Translating it yields CASSPRDGLGF.

This chain uses TRBV6-1 with TRBJ2-2, with D uncertain. Trimming removed 6 bases from V and 7 bases from J, with 15 bases in between. The CDR3 is made up of 14 amino acids. CDR1 MNHNS and CDR2 SASEGT come from the germline V gene. CDR3 DNA: TGTGCCAGCAGAAGTCCGGCCCGTGGCGGGGAGCTGTTTTTT. It encodes CASRSPARGGELFF.

The CDR3 nucleotides read TGCGCCAGCAGTGATCAGGGAATACCGTACAATGAGCAGTTCTTC. This gives the protein CASSDQGIPYNEQFF. This chain links TRBV10-2 with TRBJ2-1; possible D gene TRBD1, 5 bases. Germline V gene lookup returns CDR1 WSHSY and CDR2 SAAADI. There are 15 residues in the CDR3. Trimming stripped 3 bases from V and 4 bases from J, with 13 bases between.

This clone was observed a few times. This chain uses TRBV20-1 with TRBJ1-1, with unresolved D. The length of the CDR3 is 11 residues. Trimming shortened V by 4 bases and J by 1 base, and 4 bases separated the two germline ends. Germline V lookup: CDR1 DFQATT, CDR2 SNEGSKA (reference sequence). CDR3 sequence (DNA): TGCAGTGCTATGGAGAACACTGAAGCTTTCTTT. This gives the protein CSAMENTEAFF.

Concerning this clone: Other DNA variants within this sample encode the same CDR3. The genes are TRBV11-2 and TRBJ2-7; TRBD2 matches at 7 bases. Germline CDR1 reads SGHAT; CDR2 reads FQNNGV. V shed 1 base, J shed 0 bases, and the junction held 3 bases outside the gene matches. The CDR3 totals 15 residues. CDR3 coding DNA: TGTGCCAGCAGCTTAGGGGGGGGACCCTCCTACGAGCAGTACTTC. Amino acid sequence: CASSLGGGPSYEQYF.

This clone is a singleton in its sample. V usage is TRBV28 and J usage is TRBJ2-7; 9 nucleotides line up with TRBD2. Germline values: CDR1 MDHEN, CDR2 SYDVKM. The CDR3 covers 13 residues. V shed 10 bases and J 9 bases; nucleotides not matched to a gene: 13. The CDR3 loop is CATGTSQLRGQYF. As DNA, the CDR3 is TGTGCCACCGGGACTAGCCAACTACGCGGGCAGTACTTC.

V usage is TRBV13 and J usage is TRBJ2-7, with 11 positions matching TRBD2. Germline V lookup: CDR1 PRHDT, CDR2 FYEKMQ (reference sequence). Unmatched junction bases numbered 9, after V lost 8 bases and J lost 0 bases. The CDR3 has 16 residues. The CDR3 coding sequence is TGTGCCAGCGCAACCCTAGCGGGAGGACACTCCTACGAGCAGTACTTC. Amino acids: CASATLAGGHSYEQYF.

This chain joins TRBV19 and TRBJ2-7; D may be TRBD1 (6 bases). Germline V CDR1 and CDR2: LNHDA, SQIVND (reference sequence). The CDR3 spans 12 residues. V lost 10 bases to trimming and J lost 3 bases, with 13 bases between them. The DNA of the CDR3 is TGTGCCAATGGGGGCGGCGGCTACGAGCAGTACTTC. Protein: CANGGGGYEQYF.

The chain uses TRBV5-1 and TRBJ2-3; possibly TRBD1 or TRBD2 for D (5 bases each). Trimming left V 4 bases short and J 1 base short, with 16 bases between. The CDR3 is 16 amino acids. Per germline, CDR1 SGHRS and CDR2 YFSETQ. The CDR3 sequence is CASSAAGTSGTDTQYF. The CDR3 DNA reads as TGCGCCAGCAGCGCCGCCGGGACGTCAGGCACAGATACGCAGTATTTT.

The gene calls are TRBV2 and TRBJ2-2, with TRBD1 matching over 10 bases. The germline V gene encodes CDR1 SNHLY and CDR2 FYNNEI. This CDR3 comprises 14 residues. V dropped 8 bases and J dropped 8; count of bases not matched to a gene: 8. The CDR3 region has the DNA TGTGCCAGCCATCCGGGACAGGGGCTGGGGGAGCTGTTTTTT. Protein product: CASHPGQGLGELFF.

The rearrangement uses TRBV7-9 and TRBJ1-2; TRBD1 matches 11 bases. The CDR3 covers 15 residues. Germline CDR1 SEHNR, CDR2 FQNEAQ (reference sequence). J lost 7 bases, V lost 0 bases, and 4 bases had no gene match. The DNA for the CDR3 is TGTGCCAGCAGCTTAGCGCGGACAGGGGGCGCTGGCTACACCTTC. It translates to CASSLARTGGAGYTF.

The rearrangement links TRBV9 to TRBJ2-1; D might be TRBD1 (5 bases). This CDR3 has 14 residues. V gave up 3 bases and J gave up 0 bases, with 7 bases separating them. CDR1 is SGDLS and CDR2 is YYNGEE in the germline V gene. The DNA of the CDR3 is TGTGCCAGCAGCGGACAGAGCTCCTACAATGAGCAGTTCTTC. Amino acids: CASSGQSSYNEQFF.

This chain uses TRBV27 with TRBJ2-1; a possible D gene is TRBD1 (6 bases). Germline loops: CDR1 MNHEY, CDR2 SMNVEV (reference sequence). CDR3 length: 13 residues. Between the trimmed V and J ends, which lost 8 bases and 0 bases, there was a span of 8 bases. In DNA, the CDR3 is TGTGCCAGCGGGGACAACTCCTACAATGAGCAGTTCTTC. Its translation: CASGDNSYNEQFF.

The chain joins TRBV7-9 to TRBJ2-7, with 8 bases matching TRBD1. Germline CDR1 is SEHNR and CDR2 is FQNEAQ (reference sequence). V shed 3 bases and J 5 bases; nucleotides not matched to a gene: 9. The CDR3 loop spans 15 amino acids. DNA of the CDR3: TGTGCCAGCAGCTTCCTCCGGGACAGGACCGACGAGCAGTACTTC. It translates to CASSFLRDRTDEQYF.

The V call is TRBV11-2, the J call TRBJ1-1, with D perhaps matching TRBD1 (6 bases). V was pared by 0 bases and J by 0 bases, with 17 bases between. The CDR3 sequence is 18 residues long. From germline, CDR1 is SGHAT and CDR2 FQNNGV. In DNA form, the CDR3 reads TGTGCCAGCAGCTTAGATTTTTGGGGGCTCGCGGTGAACACTGAAGCTTTCTTT. This sequence encodes CASSLDFWGLAVNTEAFF.

This clone is a singleton in its sample. The J gene is TRBJ2-2, the V gene TRBV10-1; the match to TRBD2 covers 9 bases. The V segment lost 3 bases and the J segment 5 bases; nucleotides outside the gene matches: 4. This CDR3 is built from 15 residues. Germline-derived CDR1 and CDR2 are WNHNN and SYGVQD (reference sequence). Here the CDR3 reads CASSERREGTGELFF. CDR3 nucleotides: TGCGCCAGCAGTGAACGGCGGGAGGGAACCGGGGAGCTGTTTTTT.

This rearrangement joins TRBV6-1 to TRBJ2-7, with D maybe TRBD2 (6 bases). Trimming took off 11 bases at V and 2 bases at J, with 13 bases between the two ends. Germline-derived CDR1 and CDR2 are MNHNS and SASEGT. The CDR3 spans 12 residues. The chain's CDR3 is CAAGTDTYEQYF. The CDR3 coding sequence is TGTGCCGCGGGGACGGATACCTACGAGCAGTACTTC.